This T cell receptor (beta chain) appears in the sequencing data of a study of control samples from healthy donors and cancer patients (dated by TCRdb to about 2020). As concerns this clone: Its antigen target is currently unknown. Base qualities were left out, and no much larger clone turns up one base away.

The library was made by the immunoSEQ multiplex PCR assay. TCRdb limited this immuneACCESS table to in-frame rearrangements with V and J called. A share of clones is missing; checked studies link under half to unresolved V genes, and the rest is unexplained. This sample holds about 250,000 clones; roughly 80% were observed only once. Approximately 12% of the sample rests with the top ten. Counted from cysteine to phenylalanine, this CDR3 has 15 amino acids. Just CDR3 DNA is preserved here, 45 bases in frame from base 1. Here V drops 2 bases and J drops 6 bases, and the junction holds 8 bases not matched to any gene. CDR1 and CDR2 (MNHEY, SVGAGI) derive from the germline V gene.

Rearrangement joined TRBV6-5 to TRBJ1-1; 8 nucleotides in the junction match TRBD1. What was sequenced was PBMCs. This clonotype originated in a woman in her sixties or seventies with lung cancer. The sequenced DNA is TGTGCCAGCAGTTACCGGACAGGGAGATTGGCTGAAGCTTTCTTT. Translation gives CASSYRTGRLAEAFF.